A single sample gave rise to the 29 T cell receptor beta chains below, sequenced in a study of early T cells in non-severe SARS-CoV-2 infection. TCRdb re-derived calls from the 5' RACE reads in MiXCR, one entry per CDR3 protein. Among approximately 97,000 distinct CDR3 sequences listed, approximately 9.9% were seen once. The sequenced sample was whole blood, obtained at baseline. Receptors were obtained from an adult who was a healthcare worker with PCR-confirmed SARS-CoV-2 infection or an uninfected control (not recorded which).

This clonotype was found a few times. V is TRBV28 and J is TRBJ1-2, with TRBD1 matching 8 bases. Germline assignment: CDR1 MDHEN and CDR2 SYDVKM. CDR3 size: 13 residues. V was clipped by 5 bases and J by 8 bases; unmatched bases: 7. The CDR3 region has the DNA TGTGCCAGCAGTGTCCAGGGGGCAGGAGGCTACACCTTC. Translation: CASSVQGAGGYTF.

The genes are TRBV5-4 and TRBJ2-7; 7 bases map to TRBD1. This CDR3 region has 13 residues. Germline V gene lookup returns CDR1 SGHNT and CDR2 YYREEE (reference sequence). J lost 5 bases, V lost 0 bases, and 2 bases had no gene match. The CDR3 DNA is TGTGCCAGCAGCTTGGACAGGGGCCACGAGCAGTACTTC. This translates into CASSLDRGHEQYF. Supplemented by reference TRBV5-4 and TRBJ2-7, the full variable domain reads ETGVTQSPTHLIKTRGQQVTLRCSSQSGHNTVSWYQQALGQGPQFIFQYYREEENGRGNFPPRFSGLQFPNYSSELNVNALELDDSALYLCASSLDRGHEQYFGPGTRLTVT.

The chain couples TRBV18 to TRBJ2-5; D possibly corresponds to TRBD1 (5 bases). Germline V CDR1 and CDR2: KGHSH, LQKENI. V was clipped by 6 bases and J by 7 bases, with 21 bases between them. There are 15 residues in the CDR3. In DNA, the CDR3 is TGTGCCAGCTCCCCCACCGGACAAGCTATAGGGACCCAGTACTTC. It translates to CASSPTGQAIGTQYF.

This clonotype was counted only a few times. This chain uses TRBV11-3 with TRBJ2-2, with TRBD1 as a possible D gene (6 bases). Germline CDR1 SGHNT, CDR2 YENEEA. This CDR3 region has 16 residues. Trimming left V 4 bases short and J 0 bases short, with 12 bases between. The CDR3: CASSSGQRANTGELFF. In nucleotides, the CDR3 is TGTGCCAGCAGCTCCGGACAGAGAGCGAACACCGGGGAGCTGTTTTTT.

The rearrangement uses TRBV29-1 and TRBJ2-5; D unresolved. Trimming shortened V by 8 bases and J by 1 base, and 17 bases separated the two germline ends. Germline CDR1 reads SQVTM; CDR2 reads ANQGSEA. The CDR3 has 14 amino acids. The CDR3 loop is CSMTLGTIQETQYF. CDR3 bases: TGCAGCATGACCCTAGGCACAATCCAAGAGACCCAGTACTTC.

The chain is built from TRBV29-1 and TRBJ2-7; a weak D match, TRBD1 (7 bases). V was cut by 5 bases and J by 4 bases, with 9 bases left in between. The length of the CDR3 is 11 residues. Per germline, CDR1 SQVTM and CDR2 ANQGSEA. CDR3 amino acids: CSVQGGYEQYF. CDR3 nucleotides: TGCAGCGTTCAGGGGGGATACGAGCAGTACTTC.

Written as DNA, the CDR3 is TGTGCCAGCAGCTTCCCCGGACTAGCGGGAGAGGAGGGCCAAGAGACCCAGTACTTC. Protein: CASSFPGLAGEEGQETQYF. The chain couples TRBV11-1 to TRBJ2-5; 13 nucleotides align to TRBD2. V lost 3 bases and J lost 1; bases outside the gene matches: 11. The CDR3 has 19 residues. Germline loops: CDR1 SGHAT, CDR2 FQDESV (reference sequence).

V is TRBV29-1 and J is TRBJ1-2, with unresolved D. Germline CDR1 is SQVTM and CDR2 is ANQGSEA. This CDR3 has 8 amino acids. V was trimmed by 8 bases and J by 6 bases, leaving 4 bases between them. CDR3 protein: CSLDGYTF. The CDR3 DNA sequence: TGCAGCCTGGATGGCTACACCTTC.

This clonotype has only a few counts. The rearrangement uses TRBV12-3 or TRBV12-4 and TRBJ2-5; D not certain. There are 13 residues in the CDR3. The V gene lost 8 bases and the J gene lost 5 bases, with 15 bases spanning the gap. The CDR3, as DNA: TGTGCCAGCGGTCAGTCGCGTACGGAGACCCAGTACTTC. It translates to CASGQSRTETQYF.

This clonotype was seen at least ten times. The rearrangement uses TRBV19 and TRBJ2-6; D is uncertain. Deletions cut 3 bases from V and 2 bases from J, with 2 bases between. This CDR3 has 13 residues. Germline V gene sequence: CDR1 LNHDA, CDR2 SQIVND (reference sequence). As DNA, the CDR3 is TGTGCCAGTAGTATCCCTGGGGCCAACGTCCTGACTTTC. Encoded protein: CASSIPGANVLTF.

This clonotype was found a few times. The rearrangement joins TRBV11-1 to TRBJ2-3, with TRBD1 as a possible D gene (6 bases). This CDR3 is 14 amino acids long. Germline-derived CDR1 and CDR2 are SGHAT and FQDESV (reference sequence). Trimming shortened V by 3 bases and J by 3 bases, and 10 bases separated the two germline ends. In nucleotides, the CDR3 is TGTGCCAGCAGCTTTCAGGGGATGACAGATACGCAGTATTTT. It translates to CASSFQGMTDTQYF. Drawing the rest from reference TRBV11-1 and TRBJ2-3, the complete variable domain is EAEVAQSPRYKITEKSQAVAFWCDPISGHATLYWYRQILGQGPELLVQFQDESVVDDSQLPKDRFSAERLKGVDSTLKIQPAELGDSAMYLCASSFQGMTDTQYFGPGTRLTVL.

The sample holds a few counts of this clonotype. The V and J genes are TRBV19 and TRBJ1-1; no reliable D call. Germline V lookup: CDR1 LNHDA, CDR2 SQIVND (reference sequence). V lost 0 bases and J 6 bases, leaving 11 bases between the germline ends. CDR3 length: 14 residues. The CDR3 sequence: CASSIEKLFSEAFF. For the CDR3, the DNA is TGTGCCAGTAGTATAGAAAAGTTGTTCTCTGAAGCTTTCTTT.

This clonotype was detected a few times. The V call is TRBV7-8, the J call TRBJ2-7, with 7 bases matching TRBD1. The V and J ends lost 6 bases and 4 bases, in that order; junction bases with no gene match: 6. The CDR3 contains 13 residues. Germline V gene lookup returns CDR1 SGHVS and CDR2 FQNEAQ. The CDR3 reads CASSTGVFYEQYF. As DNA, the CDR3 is TGTGCCAGCAGTACAGGGGTATTTTACGAGCAGTACTTC.

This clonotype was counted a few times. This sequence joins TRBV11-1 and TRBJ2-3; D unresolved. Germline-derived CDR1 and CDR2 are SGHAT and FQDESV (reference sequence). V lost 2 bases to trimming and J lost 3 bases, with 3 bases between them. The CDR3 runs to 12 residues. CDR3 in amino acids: CASSLWTDTQYF. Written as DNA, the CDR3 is TGTGCCAGCAGCTTATGGACAGATACGCAGTATTTT.

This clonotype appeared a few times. Here the CDR3 reads CSAQGVKGDTQYF. The CDR3, as DNA: TGCAGCGCCCAGGGGGTCAAGGGAGATACGCAGTATTTT. The gene calls are TRBV29-1 and TRBJ2-3, with TRBD1 matching 7 bases. CDR1 is SQVTM and CDR2 is ANQGSEA in the germline V gene. J gave up 5 bases and V 7 bases, and 9 bases lay outside the gene matches. The CDR3 length is 13 residues.

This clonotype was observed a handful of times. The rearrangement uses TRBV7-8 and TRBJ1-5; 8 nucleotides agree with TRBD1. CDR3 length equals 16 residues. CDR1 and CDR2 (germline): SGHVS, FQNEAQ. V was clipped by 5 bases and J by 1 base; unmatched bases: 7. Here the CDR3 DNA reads TGTGCCAGCAGCCCTGGACAGGGCGTCAGCAATCAGCCCCAGCATTTT. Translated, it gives CASSPGQGVSNQPQHF.

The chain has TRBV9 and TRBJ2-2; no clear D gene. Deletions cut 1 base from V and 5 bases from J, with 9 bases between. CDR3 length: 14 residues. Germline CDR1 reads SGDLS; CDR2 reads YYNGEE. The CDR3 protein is CASSVSYWTGELFF. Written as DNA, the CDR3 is TGTGCCAGCAGCGTAAGTTACTGGACCGGGGAGCTGTTTTTT. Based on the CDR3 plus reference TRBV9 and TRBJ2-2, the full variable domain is DSGVTQTPKHLITATGQRVTLRCSPRSGDLSVYWYQQSLDQGLQFLIQYYNGEERAKGNILERFSAQQFPDLHSELNLSSLELGDSALYFCASSVSYWTGELFFGEGSRLTVL.

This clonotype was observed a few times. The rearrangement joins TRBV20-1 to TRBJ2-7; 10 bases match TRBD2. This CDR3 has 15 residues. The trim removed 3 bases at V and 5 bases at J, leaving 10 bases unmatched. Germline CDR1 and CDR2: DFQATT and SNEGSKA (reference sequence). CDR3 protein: CSASPLLAGMDEQYF. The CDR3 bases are TGCAGTGCTAGCCCGCTACTAGCGGGGATGGACGAGCAGTACTTC.

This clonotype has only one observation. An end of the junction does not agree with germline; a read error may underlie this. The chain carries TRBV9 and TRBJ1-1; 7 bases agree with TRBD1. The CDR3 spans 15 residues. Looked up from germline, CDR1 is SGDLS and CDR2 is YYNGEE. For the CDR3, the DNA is TGTGCCAGCAGCGCCTCGACAGGGAACGGCACTGAAGCTTTATTT. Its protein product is CASSASTGNGTEALF.

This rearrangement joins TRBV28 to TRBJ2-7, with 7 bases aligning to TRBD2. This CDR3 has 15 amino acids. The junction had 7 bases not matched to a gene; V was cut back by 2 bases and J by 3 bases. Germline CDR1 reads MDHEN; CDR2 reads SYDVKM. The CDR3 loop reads CASSLGLGGSYEQYF. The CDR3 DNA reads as TGTGCCAGCAGTTTAGGTTTGGGGGGGAGCTACGAGCAGTACTTC.

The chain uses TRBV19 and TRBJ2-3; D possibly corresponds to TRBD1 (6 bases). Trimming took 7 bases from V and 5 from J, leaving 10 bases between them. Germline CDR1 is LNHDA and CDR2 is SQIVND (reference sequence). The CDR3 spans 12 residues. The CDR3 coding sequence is TGTGCCAGTAACACAGGGCAAGATACGCAGTATTTT. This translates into CASNTGQDTQYF.

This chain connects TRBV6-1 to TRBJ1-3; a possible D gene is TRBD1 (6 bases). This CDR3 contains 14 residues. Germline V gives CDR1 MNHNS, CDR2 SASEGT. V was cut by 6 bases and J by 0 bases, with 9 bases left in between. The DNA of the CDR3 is TGTGCCAGCAGCGCAGGGGACTCTGGAAACACCATATATTTT. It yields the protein CASSAGDSGNTIYF.

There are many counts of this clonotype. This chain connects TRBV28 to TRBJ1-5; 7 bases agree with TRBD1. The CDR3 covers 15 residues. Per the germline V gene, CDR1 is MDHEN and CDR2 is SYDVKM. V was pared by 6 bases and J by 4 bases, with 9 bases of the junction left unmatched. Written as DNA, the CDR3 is TGTGCCAGCAGGCGGGACAGAAGCCCAAATCAGCCCCAGCATTTT. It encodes CASRRDRSPNQPQHF.

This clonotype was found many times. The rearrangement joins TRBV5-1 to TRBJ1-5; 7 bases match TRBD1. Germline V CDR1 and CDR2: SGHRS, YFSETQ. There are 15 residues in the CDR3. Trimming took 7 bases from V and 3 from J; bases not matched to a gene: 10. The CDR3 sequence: CASRAGTEINQPQHF. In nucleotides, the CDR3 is TGCGCCAGCCGCGCCGGGACAGAGATCAATCAGCCCCAGCATTTT.

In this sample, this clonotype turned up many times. The CDR3 DNA follows: TGTGCCAGTAGAGAGCGGGGGCCTTCTAACAATGAGCAGTTCTTC. As protein: CASRERGPSNNEQFF. This chain uses TRBV19 with TRBJ2-1; 8 bases match TRBD2. V dropped 6 bases and J dropped 5; count of bases not matched to a gene: 9. The CDR3 runs 15 residues. Germline loops: CDR1 LNHDA, CDR2 SQIVND (reference sequence).

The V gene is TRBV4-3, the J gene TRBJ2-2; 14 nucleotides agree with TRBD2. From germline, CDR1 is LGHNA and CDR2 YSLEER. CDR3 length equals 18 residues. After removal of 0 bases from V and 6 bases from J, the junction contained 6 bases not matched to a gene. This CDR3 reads CASSQERGLAGEAGELFF. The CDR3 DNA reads TGCGCCAGCAGCCAAGAGCGGGGACTAGCGGGAGAAGCCGGGGAGCTGTTTTTT.

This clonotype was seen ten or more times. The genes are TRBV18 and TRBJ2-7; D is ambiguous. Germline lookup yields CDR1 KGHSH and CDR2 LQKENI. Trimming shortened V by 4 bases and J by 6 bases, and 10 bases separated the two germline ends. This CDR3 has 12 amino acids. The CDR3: CASSQALTEQYF. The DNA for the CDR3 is TGTGCCAGCTCACAGGCCCTTACCGAGCAGTACTTC. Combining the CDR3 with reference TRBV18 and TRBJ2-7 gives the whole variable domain NAGVMQNPRHLVRRRGQEARLRCSPMKGHSHVYWYRQLPEEGLKFMVYLQKENIIDESGMPKERFSAEFPKEGPSILRIQQVVRGDSAAYFCASSQALTEQYFGPGTRLTVT.

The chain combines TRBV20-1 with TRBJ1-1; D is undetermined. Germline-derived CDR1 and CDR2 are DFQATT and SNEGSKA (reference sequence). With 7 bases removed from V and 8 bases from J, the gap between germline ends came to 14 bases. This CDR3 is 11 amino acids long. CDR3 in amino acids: CSVAPEEEAFF. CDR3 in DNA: TGCAGTGTGGCTCCGGAGGAGGAAGCTTTCTTT.

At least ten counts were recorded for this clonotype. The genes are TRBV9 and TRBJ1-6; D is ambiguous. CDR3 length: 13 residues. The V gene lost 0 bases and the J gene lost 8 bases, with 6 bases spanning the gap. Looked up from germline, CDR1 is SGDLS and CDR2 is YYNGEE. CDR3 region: CASSVDPDSPLHF. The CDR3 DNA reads TGTGCCAGCAGCGTAGATCCAGATTCACCCCTCCACTTT. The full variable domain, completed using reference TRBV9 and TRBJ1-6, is DSGVTQTPKHLITATGQRVTLRCSPRSGDLSVYWYQQSLDQGLQFLIQYYNGEERAKGNILERFSAQQFPDLHSELNLSSLELGDSALYFCASSVDPDSPLHFGNGTRLTVT.